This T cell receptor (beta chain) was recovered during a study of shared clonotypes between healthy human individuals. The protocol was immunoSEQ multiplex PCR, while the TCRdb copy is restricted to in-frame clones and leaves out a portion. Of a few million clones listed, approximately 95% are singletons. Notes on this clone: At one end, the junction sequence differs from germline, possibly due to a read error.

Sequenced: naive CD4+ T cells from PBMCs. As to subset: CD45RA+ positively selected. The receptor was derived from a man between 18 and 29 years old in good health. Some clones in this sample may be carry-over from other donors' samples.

The CDR3 nucleotides read TGTGCCAGCACCCCCCGGACTAGCGGTCCCGAAGGGGTCTTC. This gives the protein CASTPRTSGPEGVF. The chain combines TRBV28 with TRBJ2-1; 10 bases agree with TRBD2. The germline gives CDR1 MDHEN, CDR2 SYDVKM. This CDR3 spans 14 amino acids.